A single sample is the source of the 30 T cell receptor beta chains below, sequenced in a study of T cells after somatic rescue of genetic block. Assay used: immunoSEQ multiplex PCR; TCRdb lists only in-frame clones, some missing. The data contain roughly 71,000 clones, around 90% of them singletons. Sequencing was done on a sample of peripheral blood mononuclear cells (PBMCs). Source of these receptors: a man aged 25-45 years.

The chain joins TRBV29-1 to TRBJ2-5; D gene ambiguous. The CDR3 has 14 amino acids. Germline V gene sequence: CDR1 SQVTM, CDR2 ANQGSEA. V was clipped by 0 bases and J by 1 base, with 9 bases between them. The CDR3 DNA reads as TGCAGCGTTGAAGAGGGTTGGGGCCAAGAGACCCAGTACTTC. Translation: CSVEEGWGQETQYF. The entire variable domain, with the rest obtained from reference TRBV29-1 and TRBJ2-5, is as follows: SAVISQKPSRDICQRGTSLTIQCQVDSQVTMMFWYRQQPGQSLTLIATANQGSEATYESGFVIDKFPISRPNLTFSTLTVSNMSPEDSSIYLCSVEEGWGQETQYFGPGTRLLVL.

The rearrangement links TRBV5-4 to TRBJ1-6; a possible D gene is TRBD1 (5 bases). Germline CDR1 reads SGHNT; CDR2 reads YYREEE (reference sequence). This CDR3 has 14 amino acids. Trimming pared 3 bases from V and 8 bases from J, leaving 12 bases between. CDR3 bases: TGTGCCAGCAGCTCCGGGACCATGGATTCACCCCTCCACTTT. It specifies CASSSGTMDSPLHF.

This clone was counted a few times. The V and J genes are TRBV7-8 and TRBJ2-5; 7 bases map to TRBD1. The CDR3 is 14 amino acids. With V trimmed by 1 base and J by 6 bases, 5 bases remained unmatched. Germline V lookup: CDR1 SGHVS, CDR2 FQNEAQ. The CDR3 DNA follows: TGTGCCAGCAGCTTAGGAGCACAGGGGCAGACCCAGTACTTC. This gives the protein CASSLGAQGQTQYF.

This clone was seen more than once but under ten times. This chain joins TRBV12-5 and TRBJ1-1; 7 nucleotides align to TRBD1. Looked up from germline, CDR1 is LGHNT and CDR2 is FRNRAP. The V segment lost 1 base and the J segment 4 bases; nucleotides outside the gene matches: 6. The CDR3 has 15 amino acids. The CDR3 protein is CASGLGQGGATEAFF. The CDR3 DNA sequence: TGTGCTAGTGGTTTGGGACAGGGTGGCGCCACTGAAGCTTTCTTT.

The chain recombines TRBV4-2 with TRBJ1-1; a possible D gene is TRBD1 (5 bases). In germline, CDR1 is LGHNA, CDR2 YNFKEQ. This CDR3 is built from 14 residues. Trimming removed 4 bases from V and 5 bases from J, with 14 bases in between. The CDR3 DNA follows: TGTGCCAGCAGCCCAAATCGGCAGGGAACTGAAGCTTTCTTT. Translation: CASSPNRQGTEAFF.

This chain uses TRBV6-5 with TRBJ2-7; 7 nucleotides agree with TRBD2. The CDR3 has 12 amino acids. With 3 bases clipped from V and 6 bases from J, the junction kept 2 bases outside the gene matches. Germline V gives CDR1 MNHEY, CDR2 SVGAGI. The CDR3 coding sequence is TGTGCCAGCAGTTATGGGGGGGGCGAGCAGTACTTC. Residues: CASSYGGGEQYF.

This clone was seen once. The chain uses TRBV27 and TRBJ2-5; D is perhaps TRBD1 (6 bases). This CDR3 contains 14 residues. From germline, CDR1 is MNHEY and CDR2 SMNVEV (reference sequence). V shed 6 bases and J shed 1 base, with 12 bases lying between them. CDR3 DNA sequence: TGTGCCAGCAGACAAAGGGGGTCCCAAGAGACCCAGTACTTC. Encoded protein: CASRQRGSQETQYF.

The rearrangement joins TRBV18 to TRBJ2-3; 10 positions match TRBD1. The V gene's germline CDR1 is KGHSH and CDR2 LQKENI. This CDR3 has 15 residues. After removal of 8 bases from V and 3 bases from J, the junction contained 8 bases not matched to a gene. Here the CDR3 DNA reads TGTGCCAGCCTTAGGGACAGGGGATCGACAGATACGCAGTATTTT. Its protein product is CASLRDRGSTDTQYF.

This chain connects TRBV7-2 to TRBJ2-1; 10 bases agree with TRBD1. CDR3 size: 16 residues. Trimming took 0 bases from V and 2 from J; bases not matched to a gene: 1. Germline V gene sequence: CDR1 SGHTA, CDR2 FQGNSA. The CDR3 loop is CASSLATGGAYNEQFF. The CDR3 DNA reads as TGTGCCAGCAGCTTAGCGACAGGGGGCGCCTACAATGAGCAGTTCTTC.

The chain links TRBV5-1 to TRBJ2-1; tentatively, D is TRBD1 (5 bases). Germline V gene lookup returns CDR1 SGHRS and CDR2 YFSETQ. The CDR3 sequence is 13 residues long. V gave up 0 bases and J gave up 6 bases, with 7 bases separating them. CDR3 residues: CASSLEGRNEQFF. DNA for the CDR3: TGCGCCAGCAGCTTGGAGGGGCGCAATGAGCAGTTCTTC.

CDR3 in amino acids: CASSSGTGGKNIQYF. The CDR3 DNA follows: TGCGCCAGCAGTTCGGGGACAGGGGGCAAAAACATTCAGTACTTC. The chain carries TRBV5-1 and TRBJ2-4; 11 nucleotides agree with TRBD1. Germline CDR1 is SGHRS and CDR2 is YFSETQ. V lost 5 bases and J lost 3; bases outside the gene matches: 4. This CDR3 spans 15 amino acids.

This chain connects TRBV5-6 to TRBJ2-7; 7 nucleotides line up with TRBD2. After removal of 0 bases from V and 12 bases from J, the junction contained 6 bases not matched to a gene. The CDR3 extends over 12 amino acids. Per germline, CDR1 SGHDT and CDR2 YYEEEE. The CDR3 region has the DNA TGTGCCAGCAGCTTGGGGCGGGGGACGCCGTACTTC. Translating it yields CASSLGRGTPYF. The full variable domain, rest sourced from reference TRBV5-6 and TRBJ2-7, is DAGVTQSPTHLIKTRGQQVTLRCSPKSGHDTVSWYQQALGQGPQFIFQYYEEEERQRGNFPDRFSGHQFPNYSSELNVNALLLGDSALYLCASSLGRGTPYFGPGTRLTVT.

This chain connects TRBV28 to TRBJ2-7; possible D gene TRBD1, 8 bases. This CDR3 has 14 residues. Trimming stripped 5 bases from V and 3 bases from J, with 14 bases between. The V gene's germline CDR1 is MDHEN and CDR2 SYDVKM. CDR3 amino acids: CASSLTGGDYEQYF. In DNA, the CDR3 is TGTGCCAGCAGTCTTACAGGGGGGGACTACGAGCAGTACTTC. Looking up the rest from reference TRBV28 and TRBJ2-7 gives the full variable domain: DVKVTQSSRYLVKRTGEKVFLECVQDMDHENMFWYRQDPGLGLRLIYFSYDVKMKEKGDIPEGYSVSREKKERFSLILESASTNQTSMYLCASSLTGGDYEQYFGPGTRLTVT.

The chain has TRBV27 and TRBJ2-5; 7 bases fit TRBD1. V shed 2 bases and J 5 bases; nucleotides not matched to a gene: 5. Germline V gene data show CDR1 as MNHEY and CDR2 as SMNVEV (reference sequence). This CDR3 is built from 14 residues. CDR3 coding DNA: TGTGCCAGCAGTTTAAACAGGGGACGGGAGACCCAGTACTTC. Protein: CASSLNRGRETQYF.

The genes are TRBV6-6 and TRBJ2-5; 7 nucleotides agree with TRBD2. CDR3 length: 11 residues. Germline trimming cut 7 bases from V and 9 bases from J; bases unmatched to any gene: 5. CDR1 and CDR2 (germline): MNHNY, SVGAGI (reference sequence). The CDR3 sequence is CASTEGRAQYF. CDR3 in DNA: TGTGCCAGCACCGAGGGGAGGGCCCAGTACTTC.

This sequence joins TRBV6-6 and TRBJ1-1; D possibly corresponds to TRBD1 (5 bases). The V and J ends lost 0 bases and 6 bases respectively, with 5 bases between them. The CDR3 consists of 12 residues. Germline values: CDR1 MNHNY, CDR2 SVGAGI (reference sequence). CDR3 protein: CASSYSGAEAFF. The CDR3 DNA sequence: TGTGCCAGCAGTTACTCAGGGGCTGAAGCTTTCTTT.

This rearrangement joins TRBV6-5 to TRBJ1-5; D call uncertain. Germline V gene sequence: CDR1 MNHEY, CDR2 SVGAGI. The CDR3 runs to 14 residues. V was cut by 1 base and J by 2 bases, with 6 bases left in between. CDR3 amino acids: CASSYFGGNQPQHF. CDR3 nucleotides: TGTGCCAGCAGTTACTTCGGGGGCAATCAGCCCCAGCATTTT.

V usage is TRBV5-4 and J usage is TRBJ2-5; D might be TRBD1 or TRBD2, each matching 7 bases. This CDR3 is 14 amino acids long. CDR1 is SGHNT and CDR2 is YYREEE in the germline V gene (reference sequence). Trimming removed 3 bases at V and 4 bases at J, with 13 bases between. CDR3 amino acids: CASSSQGGVETQYF. The CDR3 nucleotides read TGTGCCAGCAGCTCGCAGGGGGGGGTAGAGACCCAGTACTTC.

The chain is built from TRBV6-6 and TRBJ2-5; 9 positions agree with TRBD2. The J segment lost 2 bases and the V segment lost 3 bases, leaving 7 bases of the junction unmatched. This CDR3 contains 16 residues. The germline gives CDR1 MNHNY, CDR2 SVGAGI (reference sequence). The CDR3 sequence is CASSYAGGGGQETQYF. DNA for the CDR3: TGTGCCAGCAGTTATGCGGGAGGGGGGGGACAAGAGACCCAGTACTTC.

In its sample, this clone was seen once. The CDR3 region is CASSLAAGADTQYF. CDR3 DNA: TGCGCCAGCAGCTTGGCAGCGGGGGCAGATACGCAGTATTTT. This chain connects TRBV5-1 to TRBJ2-3, with 8 bases lining up with TRBD2. The V gene end was trimmed by 0 bases and the J gene end by 4 bases; junction bases not matched to a gene: 1. The CDR3 is 14 residues long. The germline gives CDR1 SGHRS, CDR2 YFSETQ.

This sequence joins TRBV14 and TRBJ1-5; D call uncertain. The V end was cut by 0 bases, the J end by 12 bases, with 15 bases between. There are 14 residues in the CDR3. The germline V gene has CDR1 SGHDN and CDR2 FVKESK. This chain's CDR3 is CASSQEVLGGFQHF. In nucleotides, the CDR3 is TGTGCCAGCAGCCAAGAGGTACTTGGTGGATTCCAGCATTTT.

The rearrangement joins TRBV6-5 to TRBJ1-2, with a tentative D call TRBD1 (5 bases). Germline values: CDR1 MNHEY, CDR2 SVGAGI. With 5 bases removed from V and 4 bases from J, the gap between germline ends came to 8 bases. This CDR3 has 12 residues. CDR3 nucleotides: TGTGCCAGCAGTCAGGGACTCTATGGCTACACCTTC. Protein: CASSQGLYGYTF.

The chain uses TRBV5-6 and TRBJ1-2, with no clear D. The CDR3 runs to 15 residues. Germline V CDR1 and CDR2: SGHDT, YYEEEE. V gave up 4 bases and J gave up 2 bases, with 15 bases separating them. CDR3 DNA sequence: TGTGCCAGCAGCATACGACACCTTTCAAACTATGGCTACACCTTC. It translates to CASSIRHLSNYGYTF.

The V and J genes are TRBV19 and TRBJ1-5; 9 positions agree with TRBD1. J lost 3 bases, V lost 4 bases, and 10 bases had no gene match. Germline V CDR1 and CDR2: LNHDA, SQIVND (reference sequence). CDR3 length equals 17 residues. CDR3 region: CASSTGDREWNNQPQHF. The DNA for the CDR3 is TGTGCCAGTAGTACAGGGGACAGGGAGTGGAACAATCAGCCCCAGCATTTT.

The chain couples TRBV7-2 to TRBJ2-7; D not certain. The CDR3 covers 14 residues. The V end was cut by 2 bases, the J end by 2 bases, with 10 bases between. CDR1 SGHTA and CDR2 FQGNSA come from the germline V gene. The CDR3 DNA sequence: TGTGCCAGCAGCTTACTCGCAGTCACCTACGAGCAGTACTTC. Translation gives CASSLLAVTYEQYF.

The rearrangement uses TRBV5-1 and TRBJ2-7, with TRBD2 as a possible D gene (6 bases). This CDR3 is built from 14 residues. From germline, CDR1 is SGHRS and CDR2 YFSETQ. Trimming shortened V by 7 bases and J by 4 bases, and 18 bases separated the two germline ends. For the CDR3, the DNA is TGCGCCAGCGCTCGGGACGGGGGAGAGTACGAGCAGTACTTC. Amino acids: CASARDGGEYEQYF.

The V and J genes are TRBV7-3 and TRBJ2-6, with TRBD1 matching 8 bases. This CDR3 contains 14 residues. V trimming: 8 bases; J trimming: 2 bases; junction bases outside the gene matches: 2. Germline V gene sequence: CDR1 SGHTA, CDR2 FQGTGA. This chain's CDR3 is CASGQGTGANVLTF. The CDR3 DNA reads TGTGCCAGCGGACAGGGTACTGGGGCCAACGTCCTGACTTTC.

The V and J genes are TRBV4-1 and TRBJ2-3, with D unclear. The germline V gene encodes CDR1 MGHRA and CDR2 YSYEKL. Trimming removed 0 bases from V and 2 bases from J, with 12 bases in between. The CDR3 length is 16 residues. CDR3 protein: CASSQDKGTPTDTQYF. The CDR3 DNA sequence: TGCGCCAGCAGCCAAGATAAGGGTACGCCCACAGATACGCAGTATTTT.

CDR3 sequence: CAWGVNEQFF. The CDR3 DNA reads TGTGCCTGGGGGGTCAATGAGCAGTTCTTC. The V and J genes are TRBV30 and TRBJ2-1; D is ambiguous. V was cut by 5 bases and J by 6 bases, with 5 bases left in between. CDR1 GTSNPN and CDR2 SVGIG come from the germline V gene (reference sequence). This CDR3 contains 10 residues.

The J gene is TRBJ2-1, the V gene TRBV28; no firm D call. The germline V gene has CDR1 MDHEN and CDR2 SYDVKM. Deletions cut 3 bases from V and 5 bases from J, with 8 bases between. The CDR3 is 13 residues long. Here the CDR3 reads CASSFILNNEQFF. CDR3 nucleotides: TGTGCCAGCAGTTTCATCCTGAACAATGAGCAGTTCTTC.